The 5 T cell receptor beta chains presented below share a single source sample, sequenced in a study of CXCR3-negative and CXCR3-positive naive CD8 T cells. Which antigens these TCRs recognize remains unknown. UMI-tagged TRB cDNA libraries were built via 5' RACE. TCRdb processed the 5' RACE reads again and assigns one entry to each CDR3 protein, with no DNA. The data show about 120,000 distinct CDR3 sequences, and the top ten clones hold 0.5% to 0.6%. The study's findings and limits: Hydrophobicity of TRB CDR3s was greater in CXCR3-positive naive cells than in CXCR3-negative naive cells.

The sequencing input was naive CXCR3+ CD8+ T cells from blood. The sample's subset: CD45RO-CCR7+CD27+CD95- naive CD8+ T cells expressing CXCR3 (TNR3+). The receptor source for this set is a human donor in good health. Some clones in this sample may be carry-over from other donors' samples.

The CDR3 loop reads CASSYTPGKGAMNTEAFF. This chain joins TRBV6-5 and TRBJ1-1; TCRdb's D call of TRBD1 is untestable without DNA. Germline loops: CDR1 MNHEY, CDR2 SVGAGI. There are 18 residues in the CDR3.

The chain's CDR3 is CASSVAVRPGLNTEAFF. The chain couples TRBV9 to TRBJ1-1; TCRdb gives TRBD1 as the D gene, but with no DNA this cannot be confirmed. The germline gives CDR1 SGDLS, CDR2 YYNGEE. This CDR3 has 17 amino acids.

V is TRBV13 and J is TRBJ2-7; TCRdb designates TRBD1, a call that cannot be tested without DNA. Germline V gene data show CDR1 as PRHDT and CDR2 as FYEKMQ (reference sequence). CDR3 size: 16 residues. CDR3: CASSLNLGTATYEQYF. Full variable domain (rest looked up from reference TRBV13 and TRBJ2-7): AAGVIQSPRHLIKEKRETATLKCYPIPRHDTVYWYQQGPGQDPQFLISFYEKMQSDKGSIPDRFSAQQFSDYHSELNMSSLELGDSALYFCASSLNLGTATYEQYFGPGTRLTVT.

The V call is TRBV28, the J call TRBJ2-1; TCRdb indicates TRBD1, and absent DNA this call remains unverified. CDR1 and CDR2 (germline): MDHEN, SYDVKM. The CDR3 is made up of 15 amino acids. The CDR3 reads CASSSPPGGYNEQFF.

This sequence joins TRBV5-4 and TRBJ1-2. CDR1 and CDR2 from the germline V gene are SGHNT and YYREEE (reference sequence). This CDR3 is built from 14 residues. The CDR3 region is CASSLGPEDYGYTF.